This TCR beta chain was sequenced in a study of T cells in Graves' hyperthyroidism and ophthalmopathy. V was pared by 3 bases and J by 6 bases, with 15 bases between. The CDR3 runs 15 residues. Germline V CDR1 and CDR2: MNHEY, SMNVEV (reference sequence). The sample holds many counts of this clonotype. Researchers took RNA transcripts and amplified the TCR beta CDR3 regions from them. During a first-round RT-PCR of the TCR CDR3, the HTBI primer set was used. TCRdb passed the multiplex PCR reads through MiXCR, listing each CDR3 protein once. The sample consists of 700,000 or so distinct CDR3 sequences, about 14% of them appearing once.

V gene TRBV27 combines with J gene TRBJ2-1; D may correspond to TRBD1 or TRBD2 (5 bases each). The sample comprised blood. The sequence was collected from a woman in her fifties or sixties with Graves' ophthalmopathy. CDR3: CASSFGGPGTNEQFF. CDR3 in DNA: TGTGCCAGCAGTTTCGGCGGGCCCGGGACCAATGAGCAGTTCTTC.